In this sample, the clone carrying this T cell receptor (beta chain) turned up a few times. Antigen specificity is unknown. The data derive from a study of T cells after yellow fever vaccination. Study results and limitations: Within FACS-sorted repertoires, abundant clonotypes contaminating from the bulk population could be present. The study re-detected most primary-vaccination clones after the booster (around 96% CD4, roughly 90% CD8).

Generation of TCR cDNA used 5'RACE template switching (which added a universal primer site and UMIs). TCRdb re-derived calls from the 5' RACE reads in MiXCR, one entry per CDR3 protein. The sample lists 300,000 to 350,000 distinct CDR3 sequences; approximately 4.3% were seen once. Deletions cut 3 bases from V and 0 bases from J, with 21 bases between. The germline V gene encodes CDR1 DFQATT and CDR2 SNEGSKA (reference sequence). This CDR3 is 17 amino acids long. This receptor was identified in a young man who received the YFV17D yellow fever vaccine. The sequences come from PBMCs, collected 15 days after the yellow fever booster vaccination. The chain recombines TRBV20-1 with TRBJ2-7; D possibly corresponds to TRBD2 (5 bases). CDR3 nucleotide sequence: TGCAGTGCTAGTAATTTCGCTGCGGGCGGTAGCTCCTACGAGCAGTACTTC. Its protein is CSASNFAAGGSSYEQYF.